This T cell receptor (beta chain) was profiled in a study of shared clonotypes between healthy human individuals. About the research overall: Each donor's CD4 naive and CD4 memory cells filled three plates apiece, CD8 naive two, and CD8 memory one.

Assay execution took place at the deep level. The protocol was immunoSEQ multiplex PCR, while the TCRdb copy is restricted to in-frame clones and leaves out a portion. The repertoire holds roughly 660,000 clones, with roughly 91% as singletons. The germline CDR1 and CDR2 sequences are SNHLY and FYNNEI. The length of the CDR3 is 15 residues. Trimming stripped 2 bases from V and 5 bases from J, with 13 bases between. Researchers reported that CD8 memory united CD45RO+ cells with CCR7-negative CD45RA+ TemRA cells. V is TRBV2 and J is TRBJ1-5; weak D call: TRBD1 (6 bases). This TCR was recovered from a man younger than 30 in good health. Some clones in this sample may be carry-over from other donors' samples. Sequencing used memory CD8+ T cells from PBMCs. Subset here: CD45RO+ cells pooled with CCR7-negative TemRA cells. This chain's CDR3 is CASSEPGQPDQPQHF. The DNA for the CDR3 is TGTGCCAGCAGTGAACCCGGACAGCCAGATCAGCCCCAGCATTTT.